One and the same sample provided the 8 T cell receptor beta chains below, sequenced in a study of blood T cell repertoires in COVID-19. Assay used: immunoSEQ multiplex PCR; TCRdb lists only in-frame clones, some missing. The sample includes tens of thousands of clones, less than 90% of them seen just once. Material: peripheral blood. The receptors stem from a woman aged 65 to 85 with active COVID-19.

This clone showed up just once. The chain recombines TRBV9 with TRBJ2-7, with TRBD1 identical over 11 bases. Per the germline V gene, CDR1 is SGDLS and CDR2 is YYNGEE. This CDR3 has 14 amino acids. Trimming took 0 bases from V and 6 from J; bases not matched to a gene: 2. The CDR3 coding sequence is TGTGCCAGCAGCGTAGCTGGACAGGGGGCCGAGCAGTACTTC. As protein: CASSVAGQGAEQYF.

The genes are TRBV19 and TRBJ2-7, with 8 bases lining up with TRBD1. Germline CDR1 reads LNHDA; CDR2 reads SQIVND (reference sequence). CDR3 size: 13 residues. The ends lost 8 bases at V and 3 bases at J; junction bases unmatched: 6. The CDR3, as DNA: TGTGCCAGTTCGGGGACAGGAAGCTACGAGCAGTACTTC. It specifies CASSGTGSYEQYF.

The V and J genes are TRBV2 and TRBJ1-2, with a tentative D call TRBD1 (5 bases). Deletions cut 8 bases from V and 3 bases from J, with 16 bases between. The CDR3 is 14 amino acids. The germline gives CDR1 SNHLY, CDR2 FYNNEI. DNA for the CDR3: TGTGCCAGCCAACTACAGGTTAGAGACTATGGCTACACCTTC. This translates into CASQLQVRDYGYTF.

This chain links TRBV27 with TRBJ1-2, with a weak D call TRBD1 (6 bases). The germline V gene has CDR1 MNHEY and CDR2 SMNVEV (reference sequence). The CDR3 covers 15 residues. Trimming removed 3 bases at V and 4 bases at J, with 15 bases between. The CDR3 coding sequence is TGTGCCAGCAGTTTCGCGGGGGGGCACGGCTATGGCTACACCTTC. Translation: CASSFAGGHGYGYTF.

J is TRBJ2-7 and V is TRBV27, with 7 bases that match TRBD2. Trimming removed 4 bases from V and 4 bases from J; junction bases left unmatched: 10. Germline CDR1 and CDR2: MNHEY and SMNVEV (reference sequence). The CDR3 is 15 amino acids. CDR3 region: CASSSAGESWYEQYF. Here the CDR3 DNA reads TGTGCCAGCAGTTCCGCGGGAGAAAGTTGGTACGAGCAGTACTTC.

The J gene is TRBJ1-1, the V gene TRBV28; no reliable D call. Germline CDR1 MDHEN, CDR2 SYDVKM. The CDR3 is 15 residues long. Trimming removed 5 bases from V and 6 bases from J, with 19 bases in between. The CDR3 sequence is CASSITHGFAAEAFF. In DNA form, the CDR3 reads TGTGCCAGCAGTATAACTCACGGGTTTGCGGCTGAAGCTTTCTTT.

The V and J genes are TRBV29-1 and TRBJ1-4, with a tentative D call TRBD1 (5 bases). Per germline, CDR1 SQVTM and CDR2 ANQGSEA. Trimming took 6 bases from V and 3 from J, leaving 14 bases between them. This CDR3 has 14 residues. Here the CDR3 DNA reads TGCAGCGTCACGACAACAGGTTCTAATGAAAAACTGTTTTTT. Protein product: CSVTTTGSNEKLFF. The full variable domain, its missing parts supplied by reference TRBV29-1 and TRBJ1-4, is SAVISQKPSRDICQRGTSLTIQCQVDSQVTMMFWYRQQPGQSLTLIATANQGSEATYESGFVIDKFPISRPNLTFSTLTVSNMSPEDSSIYLCSVTTTGSNEKLFFGSGTQLSVL.

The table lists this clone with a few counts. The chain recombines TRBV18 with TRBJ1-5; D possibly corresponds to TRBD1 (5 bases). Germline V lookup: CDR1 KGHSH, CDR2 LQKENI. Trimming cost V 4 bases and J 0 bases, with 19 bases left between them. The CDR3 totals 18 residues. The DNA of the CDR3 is TGTGCCAGCTCACAATACCAGGGTACGGGTTATAGCAATCAGCCCCAGCATTTT. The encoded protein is CASSQYQGTGYSNQPQHF.